This paragraph reports one TCR beta chain. The V gene lost 0 bases and the J gene lost 2 bases, with 10 bases spanning the gap. The CDR3 consists of 15 residues. The germline gives CDR1 SGHRS, CDR2 YFSETQ. This sample is part of a study of blood T cell repertoires in COVID-19. Turning to the study itself: PBMCs, B-cell-depleted T cells, or T cells provided the cDNA or gDNA that made up the material.

Authors' data handling: Counts of nucleated cells, estimated from reference gene primer amplification, were obtained. Sequencing was performed with immunoSEQ multiplex PCR; in TCRdb, only in-frame clones are kept and a portion is missing. The V and J calls and clone size are taken from that table; D and trimming were inferred from the DNA. The sample consists of some 100,000 clones, around nine tenths of them appearing once. The sequence derives from an older man with acute or convalescent COVID-19. The material sequenced was peripheral blood. The chain employs TRBV5-1 and TRBJ2-3; tentative D call: TRBD2 (6 bases). CDR3 nucleotide sequence: TGCGCCAGCAGCTTGGCCGGGACTGCCACAGATACGCAGTATTTT. Protein sequence: CASSLAGTATDTQYF.